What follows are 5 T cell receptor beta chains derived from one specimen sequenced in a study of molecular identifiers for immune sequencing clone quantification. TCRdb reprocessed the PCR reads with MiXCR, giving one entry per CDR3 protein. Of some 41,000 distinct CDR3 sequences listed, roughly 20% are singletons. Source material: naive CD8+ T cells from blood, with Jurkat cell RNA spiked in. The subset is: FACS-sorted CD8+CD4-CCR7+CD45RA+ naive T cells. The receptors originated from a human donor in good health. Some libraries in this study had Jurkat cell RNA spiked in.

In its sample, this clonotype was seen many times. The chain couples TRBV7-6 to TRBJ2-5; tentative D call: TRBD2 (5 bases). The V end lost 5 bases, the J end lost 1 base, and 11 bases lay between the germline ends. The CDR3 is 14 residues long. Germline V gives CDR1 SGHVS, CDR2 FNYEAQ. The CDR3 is CASSLLVGQETQYF. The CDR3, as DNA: TGTGCCAGCAGCCTACTAGTCGGCCAAGAGACCCAGTACTTC.

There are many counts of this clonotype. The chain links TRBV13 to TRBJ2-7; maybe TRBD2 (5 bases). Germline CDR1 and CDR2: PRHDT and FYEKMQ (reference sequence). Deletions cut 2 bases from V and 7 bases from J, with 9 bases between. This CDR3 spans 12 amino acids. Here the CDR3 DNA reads TGTGCCAGCAGCTTAACCAGCGGTGAGCAGTACTTC. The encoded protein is CASSLTSGEQYF.

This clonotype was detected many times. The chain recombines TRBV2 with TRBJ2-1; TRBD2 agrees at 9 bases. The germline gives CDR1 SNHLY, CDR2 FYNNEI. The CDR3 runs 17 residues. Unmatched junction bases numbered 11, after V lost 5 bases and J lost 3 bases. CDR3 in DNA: TGTGCCAGCAGTTCCCCCCAGCGGGAGGCTAACTACAATGAGCAGTTCTTC. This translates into CASSSPQREANYNEQFF.

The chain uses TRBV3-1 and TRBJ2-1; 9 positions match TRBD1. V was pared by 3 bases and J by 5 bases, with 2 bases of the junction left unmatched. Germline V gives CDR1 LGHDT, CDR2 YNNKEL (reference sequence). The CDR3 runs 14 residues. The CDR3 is CASSHRTGDNEQFF. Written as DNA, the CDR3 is TGTGCCAGCAGCCACAGGACAGGGGACAATGAGCAGTTCTTC.

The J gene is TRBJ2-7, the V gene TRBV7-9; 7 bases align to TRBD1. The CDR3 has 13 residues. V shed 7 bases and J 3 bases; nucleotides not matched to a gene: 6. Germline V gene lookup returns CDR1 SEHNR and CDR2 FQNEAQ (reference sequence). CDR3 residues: CASTHDRDYEQYF. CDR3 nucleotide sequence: TGTGCCAGCACCCACGACAGGGACTACGAGCAGTACTTC. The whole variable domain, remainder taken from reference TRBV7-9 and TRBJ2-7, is DTGVSQNPRHKITKRGQNVTFRCDPISEHNRLYWYRQTLGQGPEFLTYFQNEAQLEKSRLLSDRFSAERPKGSFSTLEIQRTEQGDSAMYLCASTHDRDYEQYFGPGTRLTVT.